This record looks at one TCR beta chain sequence and its context. Primed by a sample-barcoded 5' primer and a J-beta primer mix, a second PCR proceeded for about 6 to 12 cycles. Every cDNA molecule bore a tag from a template-switch adaptor containing 12 random nucleotides. From the 5' RACE reads, TCRdb called clonotypes with MiXCR, one entry per CDR3 protein. The data hold approximately 900,000 distinct CDR3 sequences, with approximately 32% observed a single time. The data were obtained in a study of blood T cells in healthy people across ages. Per sample, no less than 5 micrograms of total RNA were extracted. These data were also filed under a second study, of T cells of mothers and their children. This second study notes: A few mothers and their six children, all healthy Caucasians, donated.

The sample consisted of blood. This clonotype was sampled from a woman in her 40s in good health.

The CDR3 DNA sequence: TGCGGCTTCATCCCAGGGGGAGCGGCCAAAAACATTCAGTACTTC. Its translation: CGFIPGGAAKNIQYF. This chain connects TRBV29-1 to TRBJ2-4; 7 bases agree with TRBD1. The CDR3 has 15 residues. Germline V gene data show CDR1 as SQVTM and CDR2 as ANQGSEA.